Shown below are 18 T cell receptor beta chains from a single sample sequenced in a study of T cell repertoires in cytomegalovirus infection. TCRdb redid the calling of the reads with MiXCR, one entry per CDR3 protein. Of 110,000 or so distinct CDR3 sequences detected, 29% appear once; the ten largest clones hold around 80%. No antigens are known for them. The sequencing used CD8+ T cells from cultured PBMCs, collected from culture after CMV antigen stimulation. The receptors were sampled from a human donor in good health (CMV status not recorded). Some clones in this sample may be carry-over from other donors' samples.

V and J are TRBV2 and TRBJ1-1, with D hard to call. Trimming removed 3 bases from V and 10 bases from J, with 15 bases in between. Germline loops: CDR1 SNHLY, CDR2 FYNNEI. This CDR3 contains 13 residues. The DNA for the CDR3 is TGTGCCAGCAGTGACGCCTACGGGTCTGGAGCTTTCTTT. Translating gives CASSDAYGSGAFF.

This clonotype was seen ten or more times. The genes are TRBV27 and TRBJ2-7; D possibly corresponds to TRBD1 (6 bases). V was clipped by 2 bases and J by 3 bases, with 8 bases between them. Germline V gene data show CDR1 as MNHEY and CDR2 as SMNVEV (reference sequence). The CDR3 is 13 residues long. The CDR3: CASSLTGLYEQYF. The CDR3, as DNA: TGTGCCAGCAGTTTAACAGGGCTCTACGAGCAGTACTTC.

This clonotype was recorded a few times. The chain recombines TRBV7-2 with TRBJ1-1; D perhaps matches TRBD1 (5 bases). The CDR3 spans 13 residues. CDR1 is SGHTA, CDR2 FQGNSA, per germline. V gave up 1 base and J gave up 2 bases, with 5 bases separating them. In DNA form, the CDR3 reads TGTGCCAGCAGCTTAGGGGACAACACTGAAGCTTTCTTT. Protein product: CASSLGDNTEAFF.

This clonotype has at least ten counts. The V call is TRBV7-2, the J call TRBJ2-5, with D uncertain. The CDR3 is 13 amino acids. V gave up 1 base and J gave up 4 bases, with 7 bases separating them. Germline loops: CDR1 SGHTA, CDR2 FQGNSA. The CDR3 region is CASSLVRRETQYF. The CDR3 DNA follows: TGTGCCAGCAGCTTAGTACGCAGAGAGACCCAGTACTTC.

This clonotype was detected a few times. The chain is built from TRBV7-2 and TRBJ1-4, with D unclear. Germline V lookup: CDR1 SGHTA, CDR2 FQGNSA. Trimming removed 5 bases at V and 0 bases at J, with 10 bases between. This CDR3 comprises 15 residues. The CDR3 DNA reads TGTGCCAGCAGCCGAGGTGATGCAACTAATGAAAAACTGTTTTTT. Its translation is CASSRGDATNEKLFF.

This chain links TRBV7-9 with TRBJ2-2; D call uncertain. CDR1 is SEHNR, CDR2 FQNEAQ, per germline (reference sequence). CDR3 length equals 11 residues. V lost 1 base, J lost 7 bases, and 1 base lay in between. The DNA for the CDR3 is TGTGCCAGCAGCTTAGACGGGGAGCTGTTTTTT. It translates to CASSLDGELFF.

This clonotype was picked up a small number of times. The rearrangement uses TRBV6-1 and TRBJ2-5, with TRBD2 matching over 10 bases. CDR3 length: 18 residues. Germline V CDR1 and CDR2: MNHNS, SASEGT. V lost 2 bases and J lost 4; bases outside the gene matches: 13. CDR3 region: CASSEQASGGLNRETQYF. The CDR3 coding sequence is TGTGCCAGCAGTGAACAGGCTAGCGGGGGACTCAACCGAGAGACCCAGTACTTC.

Only a few counts were recorded for this clonotype. This chain links TRBV7-3 with TRBJ1-2, with D tentatively TRBD1 (6 bases). This CDR3 spans 13 amino acids. Trimming took 5 bases from V and 4 from J, leaving 11 bases between them. CDR1 SGHTA and CDR2 FQGTGA come from the germline V gene. CDR3 amino acids: CASSRGQLYGYTF. The CDR3 DNA is TGTGCCAGCAGCCGAGGACAGCTCTATGGCTACACCTTC.

This sequence joins TRBV6-5 and TRBJ2-7; maybe TRBD1 (5 bases). The germline V and J ends were trimmed by 4 bases and 2 bases, with 18 bases remaining between them. CDR3 size: 16 residues. Germline CDR1 reads MNHEY; CDR2 reads SVGAGI. The CDR3 protein is CASSSPSTESTYEQYF. In nucleotides, the CDR3 is TGTGCCAGCAGTTCCCCTTCGACAGAGAGCACCTACGAGCAGTACTTC.

About this clonotype: This may come from a read error, since a much larger clone is one base off. This chain connects TRBV7-3 to TRBJ2-1; D might be TRBD1 (6 bases). The CDR3 runs to 15 residues. Germline CDR1 SGHTA, CDR2 FQGTGA. The CDR3 protein is CVSSWSGTNYNEQFF. CDR3 DNA: TGTGTCAGCAGCTGGTCAGGGACAAATTACAATGAGCAGTTCTTC.

The V and J genes are TRBV9 and TRBJ1-1, with D possibly TRBD1 on 6 matching bases. The CDR3 is 13 residues long. V was trimmed by 4 bases and J by 5 bases, leaving 12 bases between them. Germline CDR1 and CDR2: SGDLS and YYNGEE. The CDR3 nucleotides read TGTGCCAGCAGCCCCCGGAGGGGGACTGAAGCTTTCTTT. It specifies CASSPRRGTEAFF.

The DNA of the CDR3 is TGTGCCTGCGGGAACAATGAGCAGTTCTTC. This encodes CACGNNEQFF. The chain recombines TRBV19 with TRBJ2-1; weak D call: TRBD2 (6 bases). The CDR3 runs 10 residues. Trimming left V 11 bases short and J 5 bases short, with 7 bases between. Germline values: CDR1 LNHDA, CDR2 SQIVND (reference sequence). Full variable domain (missing parts from reference TRBV19 and TRBJ2-1): DGGITQSPKYLFRKEGQNVTLSCEQNLNHDAMYWYRQDPGQGLRLIYYSQIVNDFQKGDIAEGYSVSREKKESFPLTVTSAQKNPTAFYLCACGNNEQFFGPGTRLTVL.

Comment on this clonotype: One base away lies a much larger clone, so this may be a sequencing read error. This chain joins TRBV5-1 and TRBJ2-2; TRBD1 matches at 10 bases. Germline-derived CDR1 and CDR2 are SGHRS and YFSETQ. The length of the CDR3 is 15 residues. The CDR3 reads CASTGGQGDAGELSF. The CDR3 DNA reads as TGCGCCAGCACCGGCGGACAGGGGGACGCCGGGGAGCTGTCTTTT.

V usage is TRBV6-6 and J usage is TRBJ2-1; D gene uncertain. CDR3 size: 13 residues. The V gene's germline CDR1 is MNHNY and CDR2 SVGAGI (reference sequence). The V gene lost 6 bases and the J gene lost 1 base, with 7 bases spanning the gap. The CDR3 loop is CASRDGSYNEQFF. CDR3 DNA: TGTGCCAGCAGGGACGGATCCTACAATGAGCAGTTCTTC.

The rearrangement uses TRBV12-3 or TRBV12-4 and TRBJ1-3, with D unclear. The CDR3 consists of 16 residues. With 5 bases removed from V and 0 bases from J, the gap between germline ends came to 14 bases. The CDR3 is CASSTPPQFSGNTIYF. The CDR3 nucleotides read TGTGCCAGCAGTACGCCCCCTCAGTTCTCTGGAAACACCATATATTTT.

This clonotype was counted only a few times. The chain joins TRBV12-3 or TRBV12-4 to TRBJ2-1, with 10 bases that match TRBD1. The CDR3 consists of 15 residues. Unmatched junction bases numbered 12, after V lost 7 bases and J lost 9 bases. The CDR3 bases are TGTGCCAGCAATTCCGACAGGGGGCTTTTTGTTGAGCAGTTCTTC. Its translation is CASNSDRGLFVEQFF.

The rearrangement joins TRBV6-1 to TRBJ2-1; 14 positions agree with TRBD2. The CDR3 has 17 residues. Germline V lookup: CDR1 MNHNS, CDR2 SASEGT. Trimming took 10 bases from V and 1 from J; bases not matched to a gene: 9. The CDR3 loop reads CATQGLAGEESYNEQFF. The CDR3, as DNA: TGTGCCACCCAGGGACTAGCGGGGGAAGAATCCTACAATGAGCAGTTCTTC.

This clonotype was detected only a few times. This CDR3 is CASSYYRATNEKLFF. CDR3 sequence (DNA): TGTGCCAGCAGTTACTACAGGGCAACTAATGAAAAACTGTTTTTT. The chain combines TRBV6-5 with TRBJ1-4, with D possibly being TRBD1 (6 bases). From germline, CDR1 is MNHEY and CDR2 SVGAGI. The CDR3 is made up of 15 amino acids. V gave up 1 base and J gave up 0 bases, with 6 bases separating them.